These T cell receptor beta chains were read from a single sample in a study of blood T cells in healthy people across ages. TCRdb reanalysed the 5' RACE reads using MiXCR and keeps one entry per CDR3 protein. The sample lists over 750,000 distinct CDR3 sequences, around 25% occurring once. The same specimen was also included in a second study, on T cells of mothers and their children.

The sample taken for sequencing was blood. The receptors here all came from a boy younger than 18 in good health. The CDR3 runs from the conserved cysteine through the conserved F or W. A D gene is named only where the DNA matches it firmly. Size is omitted from some rows. Given values are once, few, many or a class for expanded clones.

CSVAGQYTEAFF	few	TRBV29-1	TRBJ1-1	NA
CASSLSPPREQFF	NA	TRBV7-2	TRBJ2-1	NA
CASRRPGQLIQYF	NA	TRBV6-5	TRBJ2-4	TRBD1
CASSQDKAWDIQYF	few	TRBV4-1	TRBJ2-4	NA
CASSLAEWGAYEQYF	NA	TRBV5-5	NA	NA
CASGTRENTGELFF	few	TRBV7-9	TRBJ2-2	NA
CVTSRAKITSETQYF	NA	TRBV15	TRBJ2-5	NA
CASRTFEGGGTGELFF	NA	TRBV3-1	TRBJ2-2	TRBD2
CSAVDLAGEQYF	NA	TRBV29-1	NA	NA
CASSEVEVSGGNEQFF	NA	TRBV28	TRBJ2-1	TRBD2
CASSLDEPGVEKLFF	few	TRBV3-1	TRBJ1-4	NA
CTSSLAGVVLDTDTQYF	NA	TRBV7-9	TRBJ2-3	TRBD2
CASSQILESEQFF	NA	TRBV4-1	TRBJ2-1	NA
CASRSAGMSYEQYF	few	TRBV5-5	NA	NA
CASSPRLAPGGETQYF	few	TRBV11-2	TRBJ2-5	NA
CAISAGQGKFTGELFF	NA	TRBV10-3	TRBJ2-2	TRBD1
CSALAGGPNTGELFF	few	TRBV29-1	TRBJ2-2	TRBD2
CSASVWGTRETQYF	NA	TRBV20-1	NA	NA
CSVGPNDREAANEKLFF	NA	TRBV29-1	TRBJ1-4	TRBD1
CASSESWGADTEAFF	NA	TRBV25-1	TRBJ1-1	NA
CSARKWEGTDTQYF	NA	TRBV20-1	TRBJ2-3	NA
CASRRLAGAHNEQFF	few	TRBV11-2	TRBJ2-1	TRBD2
CASTWGHRYEQYF	NA	TRBV7-2	TRBJ2-7	NA
CSVEWGTGLFNEQYF	few	TRBV29-1	TRBJ2-7	TRBD1
CSVVGRIDEQFF	NA	TRBV29-1	NA	NA
CASTPWDRVTDTQYF	NA	TRBV9	TRBJ2-3	TRBD1
CASLTLGTVEQYF	few	TRBV5-6	TRBJ2-7	TRBD1
CASSKTSGSFQETQYF	NA	TRBV6-2/TRBV6-3	TRBJ2-5	NA
CASSLETSNEQFF	few	TRBV28	NA	NA
CASMGYRGHYEQYF	NA	TRBV7-8	TRBJ2-7	TRBD1
CASSSLIAGGVTEQFF	NA	TRBV27	TRBJ2-1	TRBD2
CASSPRQSYEQYF	NA	TRBV28	TRBJ2-7	NA
CATNRRSGSSNEQFF	NA	TRBV2	TRBJ2-1	TRBD2
CASSQRNFDLAETDTQYF	NA	TRBV4-1	TRBJ2-3	TRBD2
CASSLAGRQMNTEAFF	few	TRBV5-1	TRBJ1-1	NA
CASASVDYLYEQYF	NA	TRBV3-1	TRBJ2-7	NA
CATSDLSGSSTDTQYF	few	TRBV24-1	TRBJ2-3	NA
CASSLDSQPQHF	NA	TRBV5-4	TRBJ1-5	NA
CASSQDWGRSNNEQFF	few	TRBV3-1	TRBJ2-1	NA
CSATLAGFLQETQYF	few	TRBV20-1	TRBJ2-5	TRBD2